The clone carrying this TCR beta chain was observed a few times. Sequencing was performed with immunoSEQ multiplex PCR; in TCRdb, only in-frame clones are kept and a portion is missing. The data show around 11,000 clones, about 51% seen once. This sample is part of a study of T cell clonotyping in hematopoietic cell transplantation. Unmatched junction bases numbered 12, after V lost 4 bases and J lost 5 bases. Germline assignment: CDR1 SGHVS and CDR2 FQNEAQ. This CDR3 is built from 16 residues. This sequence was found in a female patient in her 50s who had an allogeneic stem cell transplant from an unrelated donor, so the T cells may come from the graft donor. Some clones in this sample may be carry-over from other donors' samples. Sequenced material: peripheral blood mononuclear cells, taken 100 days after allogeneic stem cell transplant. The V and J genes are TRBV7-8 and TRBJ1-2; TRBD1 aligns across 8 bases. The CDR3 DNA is TGTGCCAGCAGCTCGCTCCCCCAGGGGGCGCGGTATGGCTACACCTTC. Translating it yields CASSSLPQGARYGYTF.